This T cell receptor (beta chain) stems from a study of shared clonotypes between healthy human individuals. Germline V gene sequence: CDR1 SGHRS, CDR2 YFSETQ. V lost 4 bases and J lost 0, with 11 bases in between. The CDR3 has 15 amino acids. Assay runs were performed at deep level. Unsorted PBMC DNA went through sequencing on ten immunoSEQ deep assay plates. Method: immunoSEQ multiplex PCR; TCRdb's copy keeps in-frame clones and lacks some. The sample carries about 510,000 clones, around 74% recorded once. The TCR was taken from a woman aged 40 to 50 in good health. Some clones in this sample may be carry-over from other donors' samples. This chain uses TRBV5-1 with TRBJ1-3; unclear D gene. The sequenced sample consisted of PBMCs. In DNA, the CDR3 is TGCGCCAGCAGCCCACAGCAGAGCTCTGGAAACACCATATATTTT. The encoded protein is CASSPQQSSGNTIYF.